Below are 16 T cell receptor beta chains sequenced from a single sample in a study of cytomegalovirus exposure and HLA in healthy donors. Use of 60 Vbeta and 13 Jbeta primers characterized the PCR. This table comes from immunoSEQ multiplex PCR, and its TCRdb copy is limited to in-frame clones, with some not included. The sample records tens of thousands of clones, about 70% being singletons. Sequences were obtained from PBMCs. The source is a woman between 50 and 59 years old in good health and CMV-seropositive.

The chain couples TRBV15 to TRBJ2-5, with D hard to call. The CDR3 is made up of 12 amino acids. The V and J ends lost 5 bases and 5 bases respectively, with 9 bases between them. The germline V gene encodes CDR1 LNHNV and CDR2 YYDKDF (reference sequence). CDR3 sequence (DNA): TGTGCCACCAGCGGCCCTAGGGAGACCCAGTACTTC. Residues: CATSGPRETQYF.

The genes are TRBV7-9 and TRBJ1-6; D not resolved. CDR1 and CDR2 (germline): SEHNR, FQNEAQ (reference sequence). V lost 1 base and J lost 10, with 11 bases in between. This CDR3 is 14 amino acids long. CDR3 bases: TGTGCCAGCAGCTTAGTCGCAGATTGGTCACCCCTCCACTTT. Translating gives CASSLVADWSPLHF. The variable domain in full, with the rest retrieved from reference TRBV7-9 and TRBJ1-6, is DTGVSQNPRHKITKRGQNVTFRCDPISEHNRLYWYRQTLGQGPEFLTYFQNEAQLEKSRLLSDRFSAERPKGSFSTLEIQRTEQGDSAMYLCASSLVADWSPLHFGNGTRLTVT.

The rearrangement joins TRBV2 to TRBJ1-2; 10 nucleotides align to TRBD1. Germline values: CDR1 SNHLY, CDR2 FYNNEI. J gave up 4 bases and V 6 bases, and 8 bases lay outside the gene matches. CDR3 length equals 15 residues. The DNA of the CDR3 is TGTGCCAGCAGACCCGGGACAGGGGAAGCCTATGGCTACACCTTC. Encoded protein: CASRPGTGEAYGYTF.

The chain's CDR3 is CATREGTQYQETQYF. Written as DNA, the CDR3 is TGTGCCACCCGGGAGGGGACACAGTACCAAGAGACCCAGTACTTC. The chain uses TRBV15 and TRBJ2-5; TRBD2 matches 8 bases. Per germline, CDR1 LNHNV and CDR2 YYDKDF (reference sequence). The CDR3 loop spans 15 amino acids. V shed 8 bases, J shed 0 bases, and the junction held 8 bases outside the gene matches. The full variable domain, rest sourced from reference TRBV15 and TRBJ2-5, is DAMVIQNPRYQVTQFGKPVTLSCSQTLNHNVMYWYQQKSSQAPKLLFHYYDKDFNNEADTPDNFQSRRPNTSFCFLDIRSPGLGDTAMYLCATREGTQYQETQYFGPGTRLLVL.

This clone was observed a few times. The V and J genes are TRBV6-1 and TRBJ2-7, with TRBD1 matching over 10 bases. V shed 6 bases, J shed 4 bases, and the junction held 6 bases outside the gene matches. The length of the CDR3 is 14 residues. The germline V gene encodes CDR1 MNHNS and CDR2 SASEGT. The CDR3 DNA sequence: TGTGCCAGCAGCTTGGAGGACAGGGGGTACGAGCAGTACTTC. It codes for CASSLEDRGYEQYF.

The chain couples TRBV23-1 to TRBJ1-5; TRBD1 matches at 7 bases. TRBV23-1 is noted as an ORF with a role that remains uncertain. With V trimmed by 8 bases and J by 6 bases, 7 bases remained unmatched. The CDR3 consists of 13 residues. The DNA for the CDR3 is TGCGCCAGCTCGGGAGGGGGCTGTCAGCCCCAGCATTTT. Its translation is CASSGGGCQPQHF.

This clone was counted a single time. V usage is TRBV7-3 and J usage is TRBJ2-7; possibly TRBD2 for D (5 bases). The CDR3 sequence is 13 residues long. Germline loops: CDR1 SGHTA, CDR2 FQGTGA. V lost 5 bases and J lost 0, with 8 bases in between. The CDR3 protein is CASSPGNSYEQYF. CDR3 bases: TGTGCCAGCAGCCCCGGGAACTCCTACGAGCAGTACTTC.

The V and J genes are TRBV28 and TRBJ1-1; TRBD1 agrees at 10 bases. Unmatched junction bases numbered 14, after V lost 10 bases and J lost 9 bases. The V gene's germline CDR1 is MDHEN and CDR2 SYDVKM. The CDR3 is 14 residues long. CDR3: CATTGQGTSRQAFF. The CDR3, as DNA: TGTGCCACCACGGGACAGGGGACCTCACGGCAAGCTTTCTTT.

The rearrangement joins TRBV10-2 to TRBJ1-2; D possibly corresponds to TRBD1 (5 bases). V was cut by 6 bases and J by 7 bases, with 21 bases left in between. CDR3 size: 15 residues. Germline CDR1 reads WSHSY; CDR2 reads SAAADI. CDR3 amino acids: CASRGTLANLFGYTF. The CDR3 nucleotides are TGCGCCAGCAGAGGGACTCTAGCTAACCTCTTTGGCTACACCTTC.

This clone was observed a single time. The chain combines TRBV4-2 with TRBJ2-7; 9 positions agree with TRBD2. This CDR3 is built from 18 residues. V shed 0 bases, J shed 3 bases, and the junction held 12 bases outside the gene matches. Germline loops: CDR1 LGHNA, CDR2 YNFKEQ. The CDR3 protein is CASSQDGARLTSGYEQYF. For the CDR3, the DNA is TGTGCCAGCAGCCAAGATGGGGCCAGGCTGACTAGCGGCTACGAGCAGTACTTC.

This rearrangement joins TRBV28 to TRBJ1-6; D uncertain. CDR1 is MDHEN and CDR2 is SYDVKM in the germline V gene. V lost 6 bases and J lost 9, with 15 bases in between. This CDR3 is 14 amino acids long. The CDR3 here is CASSQIYFGSPLHF. CDR3 nucleotide sequence: TGTGCCAGCAGCCAAATATATTTCGGTTCACCCCTCCACTTT.

Note on this clone: Compared with germline, one end of the junction differs, possibly owing to a read error. The rearrangement links TRBV2 to TRBJ1-1, with 12 bases fitting TRBD1. The germline CDR1 and CDR2 sequences are SNHLY and FYNNEI. CDR3 length: 14 residues. The CDR3 loop is CAGRDRGQWTEAFF. CDR3 nucleotide sequence: TGTGCCGGCAGGGACAGGGGGCAATGGACTGAAGCTTTCTTT.

In DNA, the CDR3 is TGTGCCAGCAGGCATCTGAGGGGGAAATCAGAGACCCAGTACTTC. Translated: CASRHLRGKSETQYF. The chain carries TRBV11-2 and TRBJ2-5, with D possibly TRBD1 on 6 matching bases. Germline V gene data show CDR1 as SGHAT and CDR2 as FQNNGV. V shed 6 bases and J shed 4 bases, with 18 bases lying between them. The CDR3 consists of 15 residues.

The sample holds a few counts of this clone. The chain couples TRBV4-2 to TRBJ2-1; 8 bases are shared with TRBD1. The CDR3 length is 17 residues. The ends lost 0 bases at V and 1 base at J; junction bases unmatched: 5. The germline V gene has CDR1 LGHNA and CDR2 YNFKEQ. CDR3 residues: CASSQEFTGGSYNEQFF. CDR3 coding DNA: TGTGCCAGCAGCCAAGAATTTACAGGGGGATCCTACAATGAGCAGTTCTTC.

The chain carries TRBV7-6 and TRBJ1-4; 7 nucleotides line up with TRBD1. With 6 bases clipped from V and 7 bases from J, the junction kept 8 bases outside the gene matches. Germline CDR1 is SGHVS and CDR2 is FNYEAQ. The CDR3 sequence is 14 residues long. CDR3 nucleotide sequence: TGTGCCAGCAGTCCGACAGGGCCACGTGAAAAACTGTTTTTT. Its protein is CASSPTGPREKLFF.

V and J are TRBV5-1 and TRBJ2-7; the match to TRBD2 covers 13 bases. The CDR3 is made up of 17 amino acids. The germline gives CDR1 SGHRS, CDR2 YFSETQ. Germline trimming cut 4 bases from V and 3 bases from J; bases unmatched to any gene: 10. The CDR3 nucleotides are TGCGCCAGCAGCCCCTGGACTAGCGGGGGCCGAAACTACGAGCAGTACTTC. Translating gives CASSPWTSGGRNYEQYF.